This TCR beta chain is drawn from a study of blood T cells in healthy people across ages. Germline V gene sequence: CDR1 SQVTM, CDR2 ANQGSEA. V dropped 1 base and J dropped 8; count of bases not matched to a gene: 4. The CDR3 covers 12 residues. This clonotype was detected only a few times. It was with a sample-barcoded 5' primer and a J-beta primer mix that a second PCR of roughly 7 to 12 cycles was run. TCRdb processed the 5' RACE reads anew with MiXCR; each CDR3 protein has one entry. The sample lists around 750,000 distinct CDR3 sequences; 53% were seen once. The chain is built from TRBV29-1 and TRBJ1-2, with TRBD1 matching 7 bases. Sequences were obtained from blood. The receptor comes from a man older than 75 in good health. The chain's CDR3 is CSVEGRGPGYTF. CDR3 bases: TGCAGCGTTGAAGGGAGGGGGCCCGGCTACACCTTC.